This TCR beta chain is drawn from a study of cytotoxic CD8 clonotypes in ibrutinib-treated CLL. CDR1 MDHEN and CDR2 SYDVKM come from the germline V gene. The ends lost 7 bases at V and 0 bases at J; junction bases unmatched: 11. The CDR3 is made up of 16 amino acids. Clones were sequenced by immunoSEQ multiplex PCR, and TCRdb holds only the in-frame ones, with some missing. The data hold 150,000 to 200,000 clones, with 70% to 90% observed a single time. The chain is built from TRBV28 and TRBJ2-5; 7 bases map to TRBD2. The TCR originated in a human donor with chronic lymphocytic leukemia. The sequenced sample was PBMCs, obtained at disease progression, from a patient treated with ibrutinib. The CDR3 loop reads CASTNGVAGHQETQYF. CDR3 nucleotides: TGTGCCAGCACCAACGGGGTAGCGGGTCACCAAGAGACCCAGTACTTC.